This TCR beta chain was observed in a study of T-cell reconstitution after alpha-beta-depleted transplantation in children. Findings of the study overall: T-cell numbers and diversity one year post-transplant derived largely from freshly generated T cells. Reportedly, roughly two months post-transplant, alpha-beta T cells arose from several hundred expanded graft clones. Some patients' high day-60 TCRbeta diversity was attributed to recipient cells surviving conditioning.

Preparation of the TCRbeta library used unique molecular identifiers. TCRdb used MiXCR to reprocess the PCR reads, holding one entry per CDR3 protein. The repertoire holds 200,000 to 250,000 distinct CDR3 sequences, with about 8.2% as singletons. This CDR3 contains 15 residues. Germline values: CDR1 MNHNS, CDR2 SASEGT. J gave up 7 bases and V 4 bases, and 8 bases lay outside the gene matches. This clonotype occurred a few times. Antigen specificity is unknown. This TCR was sampled from a male patient between 2 and 9 years old who had a stem cell transplant for acute myeloid leukemia, so the T cells may come from the graft donor. Material: PBMCs, mostly from graft donor cells, obtained 360 days after TCRalphabeta/CD19-depleted stem cell transplant. This chain uses TRBV6-1 with TRBJ2-1; 9 nucleotides line up with TRBD2. CDR3 in DNA: TGTGCCAGCAGTGGGCTAGCGGGAATCGGGAATGAGCAGTTCTTC. This gives the protein CASSGLAGIGNEQFF.